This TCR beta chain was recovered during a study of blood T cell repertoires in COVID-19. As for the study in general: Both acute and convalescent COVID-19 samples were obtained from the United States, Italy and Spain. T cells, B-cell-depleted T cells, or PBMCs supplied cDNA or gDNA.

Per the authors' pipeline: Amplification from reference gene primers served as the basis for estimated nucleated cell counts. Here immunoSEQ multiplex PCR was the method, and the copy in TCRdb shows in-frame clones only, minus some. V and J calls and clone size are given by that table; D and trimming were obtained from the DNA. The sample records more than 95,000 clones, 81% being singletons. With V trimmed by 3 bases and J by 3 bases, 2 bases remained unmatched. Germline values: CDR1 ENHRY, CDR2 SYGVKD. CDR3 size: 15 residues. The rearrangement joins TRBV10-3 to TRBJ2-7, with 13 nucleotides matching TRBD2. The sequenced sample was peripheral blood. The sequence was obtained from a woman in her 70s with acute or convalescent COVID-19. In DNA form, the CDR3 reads TGTGCCATCAGTGAAGGGACTAGCGGGGACTACGAGCAGTACTTC. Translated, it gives CAISEGTSGDYEQYF.